These 30 T cell receptor beta chains share one sample of origin, sequenced in a study of identical twins. Via MiXCR, TCRdb re-called the 5' RACE reads, giving one row per CDR3 protein. The repertoire holds around 510,000 distinct CDR3 sequences, around 15% seen once, with 0.8% to 1% in the top ten. The same sample was also studied in work on yellow fever vaccine responses in identical twins.

Material: CD4+ T cells sorted from blood. The origin of the receptors is a woman in her late teens or twenties in good health.

This clonotype was counted at least ten times. This chain joins TRBV29-1 and TRBJ2-7, with D perhaps TRBD1 (6 bases). Trimming took off 5 bases at V and 7 bases at J, with 21 bases between the two ends. The CDR3 loop spans 14 amino acids. Germline CDR1 SQVTM, CDR2 ANQGSEA. CDR3 sequence reads: CSVSKRQGIGEQYF. CDR3 nucleotide sequence: TGCAGCGTTAGCAAACGGCAGGGGATCGGTGAGCAGTACTTC.

This sequence joins TRBV27 and TRBJ2-1, with 7 bases that match TRBD1. This CDR3 is built from 14 residues. The germline CDR1 and CDR2 sequences are MNHEY and SMNVEV (reference sequence). V shed 4 bases, J shed 8 bases, and the junction held 8 bases outside the gene matches. CDR3 DNA sequence: TGTGCCAGCAGTTCGCCGACAGGGCTCCATGAGCAGTTCTTC. Residues: CASSSPTGLHEQFF.

The chain employs TRBV28 and TRBJ2-7; 7 bases agree with TRBD2. The ends lost 6 bases at V and 0 bases at J; junction bases unmatched: 8. In germline, CDR1 is MDHEN, CDR2 SYDVKM. The CDR3 sequence is 15 residues long. CDR3 in amino acids: CASSPGLESSYEQYF. The CDR3 DNA reads as TGTGCCAGCAGCCCCGGACTAGAATCCTCCTACGAGCAGTACTTC.

This clonotype was counted ten times or more. The chain combines TRBV7-9 with TRBJ2-7; 10 positions agree with TRBD1. CDR1 and CDR2 from the germline V gene are SEHNR and FQNEAQ (reference sequence). This CDR3 has 14 residues. The V and J ends lost 5 bases and 5 bases, in that order; junction bases with no gene match: 6. The CDR3 DNA is TGTGCCAGCAGCAACGGACAGGGGGACCACGAGCAGTACTTC. This gives the protein CASSNGQGDHEQYF.

This clonotype was counted only a few times. V usage is TRBV7-9 and J usage is TRBJ2-7; tentatively, D is TRBD2 (5 bases). The CDR3 runs 13 residues. V shed 0 bases and J shed 6 bases, with 9 bases lying between them. Looked up from germline, CDR1 is SEHNR and CDR2 is FQNEAQ (reference sequence). Here the CDR3 DNA reads TGTGCCAGCAGCTTAGCGAGAGGGTTCGAGCAGTACTTC. It translates to CASSLARGFEQYF.

This clonotype appeared a few times. The chain recombines TRBV7-2 with TRBJ2-3; D ambiguous. V lost 1 base to trimming and J lost 7 bases, with 9 bases between them. This CDR3 contains 13 residues. Germline values: CDR1 SGHTA, CDR2 FQGNSA. The CDR3 bases are TGTGCCAGCAGCTTAGTACAGTCACATACGCAGTATTTT. Its translation: CASSLVQSHTQYF.

V usage is TRBV27 and J usage is TRBJ2-7, with D maybe TRBD1 (6 bases). Germline V CDR1 and CDR2: MNHEY, SMNVEV (reference sequence). The CDR3 is 16 amino acids. With 2 bases removed from V and 0 bases from J, the gap between germline ends came to 14 bases. The CDR3 bases are TGTGCCAGCAGTTTAGCCCCAGGGGAGAGCTCCTACGAGCAGTACTTC. Protein product: CASSLAPGESSYEQYF.

This clonotype showed up just a few times. The V gene is TRBV4-2, the J gene TRBJ2-2; 8 bases align to TRBD2. This CDR3 region has 15 residues. After removal of 8 bases from V and 5 bases from J, the junction contained 10 bases not matched to a gene. In germline, CDR1 is LGHNA, CDR2 YNFKEQ. CDR3 bases: TGTGCCAGCTCCCCGGGGGGGGGAGTAACCGGGGAGCTGTTTTTT. It translates to CASSPGGGVTGELFF.

V gene TRBV13 combines with J gene TRBJ2-6; 9 nucleotides agree with TRBD1. Germline V gives CDR1 PRHDT, CDR2 FYEKMQ (reference sequence). J lost 0 bases, V lost 11 bases, and 17 bases had no gene match. This CDR3 has 19 residues. CDR3 bases: TGTGCCTTCTGTTTAGGTGGGGACAGGGTCTACTCTGGGGCCAACGTCCTGACTTTC. Its protein product is CAFCLGGDRVYSGANVLTF.

This clonotype was seen a few times. The rearrangement links TRBV18 to TRBJ2-7; 7 positions agree with TRBD1. The J segment lost 0 bases and the V segment lost 3 bases, leaving 5 bases of the junction unmatched. The germline V gene encodes CDR1 KGHSH and CDR2 LQKENI. This CDR3 has 15 amino acids. In nucleotides, the CDR3 is TGTGCCAGCTCACCGACAGGGACACTCTCCTACGAGCAGTACTTC. This codes for CASSPTGTLSYEQYF.

This clonotype occurred a few times. The chain uses TRBV7-8 and TRBJ1-3, with D hard to call. There are 15 residues in the CDR3. Germline CDR1 reads SGHVS; CDR2 reads FQNEAQ. V shed 1 base and J shed 4 bases, with 11 bases lying between them. CDR3 in amino acids: CASSLVAGGGNTIYF. CDR3 nucleotide sequence: TGTGCCAGCAGCTTAGTGGCAGGCGGGGGAAACACCATATATTTT.

The chain recombines TRBV7-2 with TRBJ2-3, with D hard to call. The V end lost 1 base, the J end lost 2 bases, and 7 bases lay between the germline ends. The CDR3 totals 14 residues. Germline V gene lookup returns CDR1 SGHTA and CDR2 FQGNSA. CDR3 residues: CASSLGPYTDTQYF. The CDR3 nucleotides are TGTGCCAGCAGCTTAGGTCCGTACACAGATACGCAGTATTTT.

In this sample, this clonotype turned up a few times. The chain uses TRBV12-5 and TRBJ2-1; TRBD2 is a possible D gene (6 bases). V lost 1 base and J lost 1, with 8 bases in between. Germline V gene data show CDR1 as LGHNT and CDR2 as FRNRAP. There are 15 residues in the CDR3. CDR3 DNA: TGTGCTAGTGGTTTGGAGGGGACTTCCTACAATGAGCAGTTCTTC. Its protein is CASGLEGTSYNEQFF.

This clonotype was counted at least ten times. The chain couples TRBV21-1 to TRBJ1-6. TRBV21-1 is noted as a pseudogene. This CDR3 spans 11 amino acids. CDR3: CASSSKAPLHF. The CDR3 coding sequence is TGTGCCAGCAGCAGCAAGGCGCCCCTCCACTTT.

This clonotype occurred many times. The chain carries TRBV20-1 and TRBJ1-5; 12 bases are a match to TRBD1. The junction had 8 bases not matched to a gene; V was cut back by 8 bases and J by 6 bases. This CDR3 spans 14 amino acids. CDR1 DFQATT and CDR2 SNEGSKA come from the germline V gene (reference sequence). The CDR3 here is CSSEGQGASQPQHF. For the CDR3, the DNA is TGCAGTTCAGAGGGACAGGGGGCAAGTCAGCCCCAGCATTTT.

This clonotype was observed a handful of times. The V call is TRBV4-3, the J call TRBJ2-7; a weak D match, TRBD2 (5 bases). CDR1 LGHNA and CDR2 YSLEER come from the germline V gene. This CDR3 is built from 18 residues. The V and J ends lost 0 bases and 4 bases respectively, with 22 bases between them. In nucleotides, the CDR3 is TGCGCCAGCAGCCAAGATTTGGGAGACTTATTCCGGTCTTACGAGCAGTACTTC. Translation gives CASSQDLGDLFRSYEQYF.

This clonotype was seen repeatedly, ten times or more. The rearrangement links TRBV29-1 to TRBJ1-5; 8 bases line up with TRBD1. CDR1 is SQVTM and CDR2 is ANQGSEA in the germline V gene. The CDR3 length is 13 residues. Unmatched junction bases numbered 4, after V lost 5 bases and J lost 4 bases. As DNA, the CDR3 is TGCAGCGTTCGGACAGGGATTAATCAGCCCCAGCATTTT. Translation: CSVRTGINQPQHF.

The chain carries TRBV6-1 and TRBJ2-7, with 14 nucleotides matching TRBD2. Germline CDR1 MNHNS, CDR2 SASEGT. The CDR3 is made up of 14 amino acids. V was clipped by 6 bases and J by 6 bases; unmatched bases: 4. The CDR3 region is CASRGTSGSSEQYF. The CDR3 DNA follows: TGTGCCAGCAGAGGGACTAGCGGGAGTTCCGAGCAGTACTTC.

The chain recombines TRBV20-1 with TRBJ1-6, with 7 bases lining up with TRBD1. Germline CDR1 reads DFQATT; CDR2 reads SNEGSKA (reference sequence). Germline trimming cut 3 bases from V and 5 bases from J; bases unmatched to any gene: 10. This CDR3 contains 16 residues. The CDR3 region is CSARGQRAVDNSPLHF. For the CDR3, the DNA is TGCAGTGCTAGGGGACAGCGTGCTGTGGATAATTCACCCCTCCACTTT.

The chain links TRBV6-2 or TRBV6-3 to TRBJ2-1; 8 bases match TRBD2. The V gene's germline CDR1 is MNHEY and CDR2 SVGEGT. The CDR3 totals 16 residues. The trim removed 5 bases at V and 0 bases at J, leaving 6 bases unmatched. DNA for the CDR3: TGTGCCAGCAGTACCAGCGGGAGCCCCTCCTACAATGAGCAGTTCTTC. It codes for CASSTSGSPSYNEQFF.

This clonotype was found a few times. V and J are TRBV7-2 and TRBJ2-5, with 8 bases that match TRBD1. The CDR3 is 15 residues long. CDR1 is SGHTA, CDR2 FQGNSA, per germline. V was clipped by 2 bases and J by 3 bases; unmatched bases: 5. CDR3 loop: CASSLRQGREETQYF. Here the CDR3 DNA reads TGTGCCAGCAGCTTAAGACAGGGGCGGGAAGAGACCCAGTACTTC.

The sample holds a few counts of this clonotype. The chain carries TRBV20-1 and TRBJ2-7; D is uncertain. Germline CDR1 DFQATT, CDR2 SNEGSKA (reference sequence). V lost 5 bases, J lost 0 bases, and 14 bases lay in between. CDR3 size: 14 residues. The CDR3 region has the DNA TGCAGTGCTCAGCTCCATCTTAGCTCCTACGAGCAGTACTTC. Residues: CSAQLHLSSYEQYF.

In this sample, this clonotype turned up a few times. The V gene is TRBV12-3 or TRBV12-4, the J gene TRBJ2-7, with 7 bases identical to TRBD2. CDR3 length: 13 residues. J was trimmed by 0 bases and V by 8 bases; bases with no gene match: 4. The CDR3 DNA is TGTGCCAGCGGGAGGGCAGCCTCCTACGAGCAGTACTTC. Translating it yields CASGRAASYEQYF.

The chain links TRBV20-1 to TRBJ2-6; no firm D call. Trimming shortened V by 3 bases and J by 1 base, and 10 bases separated the two germline ends. The CDR3 runs 15 residues. Germline CDR1 reads DFQATT; CDR2 reads SNEGSKA (reference sequence). The CDR3, as DNA: TGCAGTGCTAGTGCCGGGCGATCTGGGGCCAACGTCCTGACTTTC. Its protein is CSASAGRSGANVLTF.

There are a few counts of this clonotype. The gene calls are TRBV11-2 and TRBJ2-2; the D is unclear. V was shortened by 5 bases and J by 3 bases, with 7 bases between the two germline ends. Germline V gives CDR1 SGHAT, CDR2 FQNNGV. The CDR3 sequence is 13 residues long. This CDR3 reads CASSVGYTGELFF. The CDR3 region has the DNA TGTGCCAGCAGCGTCGGGTACACCGGGGAGCTGTTTTTT.

This clonotype was detected many times. The chain links TRBV11-2 to TRBJ2-7; a possible D gene is TRBD2 (5 bases). Between the trimmed V and J ends, which lost 5 bases and 1 base, there was a span of 12 bases. There are 14 residues in the CDR3. CDR1 is SGHAT and CDR2 is FQNNGV in the germline V gene. The CDR3 sequence: CASSEGPLSYEQYF. The CDR3 nucleotides read TGTGCCAGCAGCGAGGGCCCTTTGTCCTACGAGCAGTACTTC. Complete variable domain (other parts from reference TRBV11-2 and TRBJ2-7): EAGVAQSPRYKIIEKRQSVAFWCNPISGHATLYWYQQILGQGPKLLIQFQNNGVVDDSQLPKDRFSAERLKGVDSTLKIQPAKLEDSAVYLCASSEGPLSYEQYFGPGTRLTVT.

This clonotype was found a few times. One end of the junction varies from germline; a read error may be responsible. The rearrangement uses TRBV9 and TRBJ2-3; D may correspond to TRBD1 or TRBD2 (5 bases each). The CDR3 extends over 15 amino acids. Per germline, CDR1 SGDLS and CDR2 YYNGEE. CDR3 DNA: TGTGCCAGCAGTTTGGGACGAATTCGCACAGATACGCAATATTTT. It translates to CASSLGRIRTDTQYF.

The chain links TRBV7-9 to TRBJ2-3; D gene unclear. The ends were cut back, 8 bases at V and 0 bases at J, with 12 bases in the middle. Germline V gene data show CDR1 as SEHNR and CDR2 as FQNEAQ (reference sequence). The CDR3 loop spans 14 amino acids. The CDR3 protein is CASQFFPSTDTQYF. CDR3 nucleotide sequence: TGTGCCAGCCAATTTTTCCCTAGCACAGATACGCAGTATTTT.

This clonotype was seen only a few times. CDR3 nucleotide sequence: TGTGCCAGCAGGCCGGCAGGGGGCACCTACGAGCAGTACTTC. Translated, it gives CASRPAGGTYEQYF. The J gene is TRBJ2-7, the V gene TRBV12-3 or TRBV12-4; 8 bases fit TRBD1. The CDR3 has 14 amino acids. The V gene end was trimmed by 6 bases and the J gene end by 2 bases; junction bases not matched to a gene: 6.

The chain is built from TRBV4-2 and TRBJ2-1; 9 bases fit TRBD1. V shed 5 bases and J 3 bases; nucleotides not matched to a gene: 5. Germline V gene data show CDR1 as LGHNA and CDR2 as YNFKEQ. The CDR3 runs to 15 residues. The CDR3 DNA reads as TGTGCCAGCAGCACCCGGGACAGGGTCTACAATGAGCAGTTCTTC. Encoded protein: CASSTRDRVYNEQFF.